This T cell receptor beta chain is from a study of blood T cell repertoires in COVID-19. As processed by the authors: The assay estimated nucleated cells by amplifying reference gene primers. Assay: immunoSEQ multiplex PCR; the TCRdb copy retains only in-frame clones and omits some. V, J and clone size are those of that table, while D and trimming were read from the DNA. The data show a few hundred thousand clones, approximately 80% seen once. CDR1 is SGHRS and CDR2 is YFSETQ in the germline V gene. The length of the CDR3 is 14 residues. Trimming shortened V by 0 bases and J by 3 bases, and 9 bases separated the two germline ends.

The specimen was peripheral blood. This chain joins TRBV5-1 and TRBJ1-2, with D possibly TRBD1 on 6 matching bases. This clonotype was sampled from a human donor with acute or convalescent COVID-19. The donor label of this sample is uncertain. CDR3 sequence: CASSLVSGDYGYTF. CDR3 bases: TGCGCCAGCAGCTTGGTCTCAGGGGACTATGGCTACACCTTC.